This T cell receptor (beta chain) was found in a study of OX40 agonist ivuxolimab in advanced cancers. Turning to the study itself: Every patient in dose escalation had hepatocellular carcinoma, melanoma, renal cell or head and neck cancer. Patients with prior anti-PD-1, anti-PD-L1 or anti-CTLA-4 therapy were eligible; roughly 41% had some. Study outcomes and limitations: Also showing low normalized T-cell clonal expansion were some of the nonresponders. There were, on average, more expanded clones in CD8+ T cells than in CD4+.

Comments on this clone: Its antigen is unknown.

The repertoire was sequenced with immunoSEQ multiplex PCR; TCRdb's copy has only in-frame clones and lacks some. This sample yields some 80,000 clones, of which about 80% are seen a single time; roughly 0.41% belongs to the top ten. The CDR3 sequence is 15 residues long. Trimming left V 6 bases short and J 0 bases short, with 12 bases between. The germline V gene encodes CDR1 MDHEN and CDR2 SYDVKM. Sample: CD4+ or CD8+ T cells sorted from blood, taken in a trial of the OX40 agonist ivuxolimab. This chain uses TRBV28 with TRBJ1-5; possible D gene TRBD1, 6 bases. This clonotype originated in an adult with an advanced solid tumor such as melanoma, head and neck, liver or kidney cancer. CDR3 amino acids: CASREQGYSNQPQHF. CDR3 nucleotide sequence: TGTGCCAGCAGAGAACAGGGATATAGCAATCAGCCCCAGCATTTT.